A single T cell receptor (beta chain) is shown here with its context. Antigen unknown. Reasons for excluding patients were uncontrolled infection, other autoimmune disease, pregnancy or lactation. Each 10 ml fresh peripheral blood draw supplied the PBMCs. This sample is drawn from a study of T cells in Graves' hyperthyroidism and ophthalmopathy. Regions amplified from RNA transcripts were the TCR beta CDR3 regions. During a first-round RT-PCR of the TCR CDR3, the HTBI primer set was used. TCRdb redid the calling of the multiplex PCR reads with MiXCR, one entry per CDR3 protein. The repertoire holds a few hundred thousand distinct CDR3 sequences, over 15% seen once, with approximately 15% in the top ten. Study results and limitations: Blood also carried most thyroid clonotypes expanded above 0.001. The model anticipated ophthalmopathy a median around six months pre-onset.

The CDR3 length is 12 residues. Trimming cost V 1 base and J 8 bases; bases outside gene matches: 3. CDR1 GTSNPN and CDR2 SVGIG come from the germline V gene (reference sequence). This sequence joins TRBV30 and TRBJ1-2; 8 bases are shared with TRBD1. The source of this sequence is a woman under 30 with Graves' ophthalmopathy. Input material: blood. This chain's CDR3 is CAWSGGQGGYTF. In nucleotides, the CDR3 is TGTGCCTGGAGTGGTGGACAGGGCGGCTACACCTTC.